This T cell receptor (beta chain) stems from a study of technical replicates of blood from several donors. The data were produced by immunoSEQ multiplex PCR, yet TCRdb's version contains in-frame clones alone and is incomplete. The sample has over 85,000 clones; less than 96% are singletons. This CDR3 contains 14 residues. The sample was T cells isolated from PBMCs. The V call is TRBV21-1, the J call TRBJ2-7; TRBD2 is taken as the D call from the table, unchecked against the DNA. TRBV21-1 is marked as a pseudogene. This TCR derives from a human donor in good health. The CDR3 spells CASSVAGGGYEQYF. The CDR3 nucleotides are TGTGCCAGCAGCGTAGCGGGAGGGGGGTACGAGCAGTACTTC.